These 28 T cell receptor beta chains were all obtained from the same sample, sequenced in a study of T cell responses to AZD1222 COVID-19 vaccine. Generated by immunoSEQ multiplex PCR, the TCRdb table keeps only in-frame clones and is missing some. The sample lists tens of thousands of clones; 90% were seen once. The sample consisted of peripheral blood, taken on day 0 of AZD1222 vaccination. The receptors come from an adult in good health.

This clone was counted once. The chain has TRBV5-6 and TRBJ1-3; weak D call: TRBD1 (6 bases). Trimming left V 0 bases short and J 4 bases short, with 8 bases between. Germline V gene lookup returns CDR1 SGHDT and CDR2 YYEEEE. The CDR3 spans 14 residues. In nucleotides, the CDR3 is TGTGCCAGCAGCTTGGCAGGGGTCGGAAACACCATATATTTT. It is translated as CASSLAGVGNTIYF.

The rearrangement joins TRBV5-4 to TRBJ2-5; TRBD1 aligns across 10 bases. The CDR3 contains 15 residues. V was pared by 4 bases and J by 1 base, with 4 bases of the junction left unmatched. Per the germline V gene, CDR1 is SGHNT and CDR2 is YYREEE (reference sequence). The CDR3 reads CASSAGTGAQETQYF. The CDR3 DNA reads as TGTGCCAGCAGCGCCGGGACAGGGGCCCAAGAGACCCAGTACTTC.

The chain joins TRBV7-2 to TRBJ1-4; D perhaps matches TRBD1 (5 bases). Trimming took 4 bases from V and 1 from J, leaving 7 bases between them. The CDR3 covers 14 residues. Germline V lookup: CDR1 SGHTA, CDR2 FQGNSA. CDR3 region: CASSWGVTNEKLFF. The CDR3 DNA is TGTGCCAGCAGCTGGGGGGTAACTAATGAAAAACTGTTTTTT.

V and J are TRBV19 and TRBJ1-1, with D hard to call. The V gene's germline CDR1 is LNHDA and CDR2 SQIVND (reference sequence). The CDR3 length is 13 residues. With 3 bases removed from V and 1 base from J, the gap between germline ends came to 6 bases. The DNA for the CDR3 is TGTGCCAGTAGTATGGCACCGAACACTGAAGCTTTCTTT. It codes for CASSMAPNTEAFF.

This chain links TRBV6-1 with TRBJ1-5; 11 bases are shared with TRBD1. This CDR3 spans 15 amino acids. The V and J ends lost 5 bases and 6 bases, in that order; junction bases with no gene match: 6. Germline lookup yields CDR1 MNHNS and CDR2 SASEGT. CDR3 DNA: TGTGCCAGCAGTTCCCCGGACAGGGGGCGTCAGCCCCAGCATTTT. This codes for CASSSPDRGRQPQHF.

The rearrangement joins TRBV9 to TRBJ2-7; 8 bases align to TRBD2. Germline V gene sequence: CDR1 SGDLS, CDR2 YYNGEE. With 0 bases clipped from V and 0 bases from J, the junction kept 2 bases outside the gene matches. The CDR3 length is 15 residues. The CDR3 spells CASSVGGGNSYEQYF. The CDR3 region has the DNA TGTGCCAGCAGCGTAGGCGGGGGGAACTCCTACGAGCAGTACTTC.

The chain combines TRBV4-1 with TRBJ2-5; TRBD2 aligns across 7 bases. The V and J ends lost 2 bases and 0 bases, in that order; junction bases with no gene match: 6. Germline lookup yields CDR1 MGHRA and CDR2 YSYEKL. This CDR3 contains 16 residues. CDR3 sequence (DNA): TGCGCCAGCAGCCAATTCGGGGGAGGGTACCAAGAGACCCAGTACTTC. Translated: CASSQFGGGYQETQYF.

The chain is built from TRBV28 and TRBJ1-2; TRBD1 agrees at 7 bases. The CDR3 covers 13 residues. V shed 5 bases, J shed 8 bases, and the junction held 8 bases outside the gene matches. The germline V gene encodes CDR1 MDHEN and CDR2 SYDVKM. CDR3 in amino acids: CASSLRGVGGYTF. The CDR3 bases are TGTGCCAGCAGTCTCAGGGGGGTAGGCGGCTACACCTTC.

CDR3 bases: TGCGGCTGCGGCTCCTACGAGCAGTACTTC. Translated, it gives CGCGSYEQYF. This chain joins TRBV20-1 and TRBJ2-7; D remains ambiguous. Germline-derived CDR1 and CDR2 are DFQATT and SNEGSKA (reference sequence). This CDR3 spans 10 amino acids.

The chain couples TRBV28 to TRBJ1-6; possible D gene TRBD1, 5 bases. The V gene lost 8 bases and the J gene lost 6 bases, with 8 bases spanning the gap. The CDR3 has 12 amino acids. CDR1 and CDR2 from the germline V gene are MDHEN and SYDVKM. CDR3 residues: CASRTPNSPLHF. CDR3 nucleotides: TGTGCCAGCCGGACACCTAATTCACCCCTCCACTTT.

This clone was observed a single time. This rearrangement joins TRBV28 to TRBJ1-5, with unresolved D. Trimming removed 3 bases from V and 0 bases from J, with 9 bases in between. This CDR3 has 15 amino acids. Germline CDR1 MDHEN, CDR2 SYDVKM. CDR3 loop: CASSFSRYSNQPQHF. The CDR3 coding sequence is TGTGCCAGCAGTTTTTCCCGTTATAGCAATCAGCCCCAGCATTTT.

This chain joins TRBV6-1 and TRBJ1-4; TRBD1 aligns across 10 bases. J gave up 1 base and V 3 bases, and 8 bases lay outside the gene matches. This CDR3 is built from 18 residues. Germline V gene sequence: CDR1 MNHNS, CDR2 SASEGT. The CDR3 DNA reads TGTGCCAGCAGTGATGACACCTGGACAGGGGGAACTAATGAAAAACTGTTTTTT. Translated: CASSDDTWTGGTNEKLFF.

V usage is TRBV28 and J usage is TRBJ1-4; D is unclear. The CDR3 totals 16 residues. Between the trimmed V and J ends, which lost 5 bases and 7 bases, there was a span of 20 bases. Germline assignment: CDR1 MDHEN and CDR2 SYDVKM. CDR3 DNA sequence: TGTGCCAGCAGTACAACCGCGGCGGTTGAGAGTGAAAAACTGTTTTTT. Protein sequence: CASSTTAAVESEKLFF.

The rearrangement joins TRBV2 to TRBJ2-1, with D possibly being TRBD1 (5 bases). The CDR3 length is 13 residues. The ends were cut back, 8 bases at V and 4 bases at J, with 12 bases in the middle. Per germline, CDR1 SNHLY and CDR2 FYNNEI. This CDR3 is CASGQGMYNEQFF. DNA for the CDR3: TGTGCCAGCGGCCAGGGTATGTACAATGAGCAGTTCTTC.

The chain recombines TRBV3-1 (or the pseudogene TRBV3-2) with TRBJ2-7; the match to TRBD2 covers 7 bases. The length of the CDR3 is 13 residues. The germline V gene encodes CDR1 LGHDT and CDR2 YNNKEL (reference sequence). V shed 4 bases and J 4 bases; nucleotides not matched to a gene: 4. The CDR3 sequence: CASSPWEGYEQYF. DNA of the CDR3: TGTGCCAGCAGCCCCTGGGAGGGGTACGAGCAGTACTTC.

The J gene is TRBJ2-7, the V gene TRBV11-2; D may be TRBD1 (6 bases). This CDR3 has 14 amino acids. Germline CDR1 reads SGHAT; CDR2 reads FQNNGV. Trimming cost V 1 base and J 2 bases, with 9 bases left between them. The CDR3 sequence is CASSLVQGAYEQYF. The CDR3 DNA is TGTGCCAGCAGCTTAGTACAGGGAGCCTACGAGCAGTACTTC. Using reference TRBV11-2 and TRBJ2-7 for the parts outside the CDR3, the full variable domain is EAGVAQSPRYKIIEKRQSVAFWCNPISGHATLYWYQQILGQGPKLLIQFQNNGVVDDSQLPKDRFSAERLKGVDSTLKIQPAKLEDSAVYLCASSLVQGAYEQYFGPGTRLTVT.

J is TRBJ1-1 and V is TRBV4-1; possible D gene TRBD1, 6 bases. With 6 bases removed from V and 0 bases from J, the gap between germline ends came to 11 bases. This CDR3 region has 14 residues. The germline CDR1 and CDR2 sequences are MGHRA and YSYEKL. The DNA for the CDR3 is TGCGCCAGCAGGTCAGGGGATATGAACACTGAAGCTTTCTTT. It codes for CASRSGDMNTEAFF.

V usage is TRBV10-3 and J usage is TRBJ1-2; possibly TRBD1 for D (5 bases). This CDR3 spans 17 amino acids. The germline V and J ends were trimmed by 7 bases and 0 bases, with 21 bases remaining between them. Looked up from germline, CDR1 is ENHRY and CDR2 is SYGVKD. CDR3 sequence: CAITEPGQGASNYGYTF. The CDR3 nucleotides read TGTGCCATCACCGAACCCGGGCAGGGCGCCTCTAACTATGGCTACACCTTC.

V and J are TRBV5-1 and TRBJ2-1; D is possibly TRBD2 (5 bases). The CDR3 is 15 residues long. The V gene's germline CDR1 is SGHRS and CDR2 YFSETQ. The germline V and J ends were trimmed by 5 bases and 0 bases, with 12 bases remaining between them. CDR3 amino acids: CASRRTVSSYNEQFF. In nucleotides, the CDR3 is TGCGCCAGCAGGCGGACTGTTAGCTCCTACAATGAGCAGTTCTTC.

This clone was seen just once. This sequence joins TRBV21-1 and TRBJ2-7. TRBV21-1 is classified as a pseudogene. This CDR3 region has 12 residues. CDR3 protein: CASSGREYEQYF. In nucleotides, the CDR3 is TGTGCCAGCAGCGGCAGGGAGTACGAGCAGTACTTC.

This chain uses TRBV2 with TRBJ2-5; 8 bases fit TRBD1. CDR3 length: 14 amino acids. Germline loops: CDR1 SNHLY, CDR2 FYNNEI. The V gene end was trimmed by 7 bases and the J gene end by 5 bases; junction bases not matched to a gene: 9. DNA of the CDR3: TGTGCCAGCACCAGAGGACAGGGCGGCGAGACCCAGTACTTC. This encodes CASTRGQGGETQYF.

CDR3 coding DNA: TGCGCCAGCAGTGAGTCCGGGAGAACTGAAGCTTTCTTT. Residues: CASSESGRTEAFF. The rearrangement links TRBV10-1 to TRBJ1-1; D is undetermined. The CDR3 totals 13 residues. From germline, CDR1 is WNHNN and CDR2 SYGVQD (reference sequence). Trimming shortened V by 0 bases and J by 5 bases, and 7 bases separated the two germline ends.

This clone is a singleton in its sample. This CDR3 is CASCLAGAETQYF. In DNA form, the CDR3 reads TGTGCCAGCTGCCTAGCGGGGGCAGAGACCCAGTACTTC. The rearrangement joins TRBV6-2 or TRBV6-3 to TRBJ2-5, with TRBD2 matching over 10 bases. Germline CDR1 MNHEY, CDR2 SVGEGT. CDR3 length equals 13 residues. Germline trimming cut 8 bases from V and 4 bases from J; bases unmatched to any gene: 4.

The chain links TRBV10-3 to TRBJ2-1, with TRBD1 matching over 9 bases. Germline V gene sequence: CDR1 ENHRY, CDR2 SYGVKD. The CDR3 sequence is 16 residues long. V trimming: 6 bases; J trimming: 5 bases; junction bases outside the gene matches: 11. DNA for the CDR3: TGTGCCATCAGCCGCGAGGGGGGGACAGGGAACAATGAGCAGTTCTTC. Translated, it gives CAISREGGTGNNEQFF.

V is TRBV11-3 and J is TRBJ2-1; D is possibly TRBD2 (6 bases). V lost 8 bases and J 6 bases, leaving 11 bases between the germline ends. The CDR3 is 12 amino acids. CDR1 and CDR2 (germline): SGHNT, YENEEA. The CDR3 is CASGGEGNEQFF. The DNA of the CDR3 is TGTGCCAGCGGAGGGGAAGGCAATGAGCAGTTCTTC.

The chain employs TRBV14 and TRBJ2-1, with a tentative D call TRBD1 (6 bases). Trimming took 3 bases from V and 0 from J, leaving 12 bases between them. The CDR3 is 16 amino acids. CDR1 is SGHDN, CDR2 FVKESK, per germline. CDR3 sequence (DNA): TGTGCCAGCAGCCATCGGACAGTTAACTCCTACAATGAGCAGTTCTTC. Translation: CASSHRTVNSYNEQFF. The full variable domain, in which reference TRBV14 and TRBJ2-1 provide the parts outside the CDR3, is EAGVTQFPSHSVIEKGQTVTLRCDPISGHDNLYWYRRVMGKEIKFLLHFVKESKQDESGMPNNRFLAERTGGTYSTLKVQPAELEDSGVYFCASSHRTVNSYNEQFFGPGTRLTVL.

CDR3 sequence reads: CASSSEGGNTF. The CDR3 bases are TGTGCCAGCAGCTCCGAGGGCGGGAACACCTTC. The chain joins TRBV6-5 to TRBJ1-2; D unclear. V was clipped by 6 bases and J by 12 bases, with 14 bases between them. The CDR3 sequence is 11 residues long. CDR1 is MNHEY and CDR2 is SVGAGI in the germline V gene.

A single count supports this clone. The chain carries TRBV6-2 or TRBV6-3 and TRBJ1-1; D perhaps matches TRBD1 (6 bases). CDR1 is MNHEY, CDR2 SVGEGT, per germline. V gave up 2 bases and J gave up 4 bases, with 20 bases separating them. This CDR3 has 17 residues. Here the CDR3 reads CASSYGRGEMRSTEAFF. The CDR3 bases are TGTGCCAGCAGTTACGGAAGGGGGGAAATGCGGAGCACTGAAGCTTTCTTT.